These 8 T cell receptor beta chains share one sample of origin, sequenced in a study of Graves' ophthalmopathy and Graves' hyperthyroidism. RNA transcripts were the template, and TCR beta CDR3 regions were amplified from them. In the first round, RT-PCR was carried out with HTBI primers, and a multiplex PCR formed the second round. From the multiplex PCR reads, TCRdb called clonotypes with MiXCR, one entry per CDR3 protein. The sample shows roughly 700,000 distinct CDR3 sequences, around 40% of them seen only once. Sequenced: peripheral blood. These TCRs come from an adult man with Graves' ophthalmopathy.

This clonotype has a count of ten or more. The chain recombines TRBV20-1 with TRBJ2-5; tentatively, D is TRBD2 (5 bases). CDR1 and CDR2 from the germline V gene are DFQATT and SNEGSKA (reference sequence). V lost 6 bases and J 5 bases, leaving 22 bases between the germline ends. This CDR3 has 15 residues. The DNA for the CDR3 is TGCAGTGCCACGAGCCGCCTAGCCATTTCGGAGACCCAGTACTTC. This translates into CSATSRLAISETQYF.

The chain is built from TRBV20-1 and TRBJ2-5, with TRBD2 matching over 10 bases. CDR1 and CDR2 (germline): DFQATT, SNEGSKA (reference sequence). V trimming: 2 bases; J trimming: 5 bases; junction bases outside the gene matches: 20. The CDR3 is 19 residues long. CDR3 bases: TGCAGTGCTAGAAATGGGACTAGCGTGTTTTATGTAGGTTGGGAGACCCAGTACTTC. Protein product: CSARNGTSVFYVGWETQYF.

This clonotype came up many times. This chain joins TRBV29-1 and TRBJ1-4, with a possible D match to TRBD1 (5 bases). The V and J ends lost 1 base and 7 bases respectively, with 16 bases between them. The CDR3 loop spans 15 amino acids. The germline CDR1 and CDR2 sequences are SQVTM and ANQGSEA. The CDR3 region is CSVEGGTGGVEKLFF. The CDR3 nucleotides are TGCAGCGTTGAAGGCGGGACGGGAGGGGTTGAAAAACTGTTTTTT.

The table lists this clonotype with many counts. This chain links TRBV10-3 with TRBJ1-4, with unresolved D. V was cut by 3 bases and J by 7 bases, with 6 bases left in between. This CDR3 spans 12 amino acids. Germline V gives CDR1 ENHRY, CDR2 SYGVKD. This chain's CDR3 is CAISESREKLFF. The CDR3 DNA reads as TGTGCCATCAGTGAATCTCGTGAAAAACTGTTTTTT.

The J gene is TRBJ1-1, the V gene TRBV4-3, with D unclear. V was cut by 0 bases and J by 1 base, with 9 bases left in between. The length of the CDR3 is 15 residues. CDR1 is LGHNA, CDR2 YSLEER, per germline. DNA for the CDR3: TGCGCCAGCAGCCAAGATCTTGTCAAGAACACTGAAGCTTTCTTT. Translating gives CASSQDLVKNTEAFF.

This clonotype was recorded a few times. V usage is TRBV12-3 or TRBV12-4 and J usage is TRBJ2-1; 11 nucleotides agree with TRBD2. The V and J ends lost 5 bases and 3 bases, in that order; junction bases with no gene match: 6. The CDR3 spans 16 residues. The CDR3: CASSEYSGRVYNEQFF. CDR3 nucleotides: TGTGCCAGCAGTGAGTATAGCGGGAGGGTCTACAATGAGCAGTTCTTC.

The sample holds one count of this clonotype. An end of the junction differs from the germline gene, which may be a read error. The CDR3 is CASVEITQTGPHF. CDR3 nucleotide sequence: TGTGCCAGCGTTGAAATCACCCAGACAGGCCCGCACTTC. The chain has TRBV25-1 and TRBJ2-5; the D gene is possibly TRBD1 (6 bases). Germline V lookup: CDR1 MGHDK, CDR2 SYGVNS. This CDR3 comprises 13 residues.

The gene calls are TRBV4-2 and TRBJ1-2; 7 bases fit TRBD1. Per germline, CDR1 LGHNA and CDR2 YNFKEQ. Trimming at V came to 6 bases and at J to 2 bases, leaving 12 bases not matched to a gene. The CDR3 runs to 16 residues. The CDR3 is CASRRSVRDSNYGYTF. The CDR3 DNA sequence: TGTGCCAGCAGACGATCTGTCCGGGACAGCAACTATGGCTACACCTTC.